This TCR beta chain was sequenced during a study of response to subunit inactivated influenza vaccine. Study-wide findings and caveats: Every seasonal influenza vaccination brings in few new T cells, the authors suggested.

This clonotype appeared once. Its target is unknown. In germline, CDR1 is SGHVS, CDR2 FQNEAQ. There are 13 residues in the CDR3. Between the trimmed V and J ends, which lost 1 base and 9 bases, there was a span of 12 bases. MiXCR, run by TCRdb on the RT-PCR reads, gives a single entry per CDR3 protein. The data hold approximately 500,000 distinct CDR3 sequences, with around 15% observed a single time. The sequence was collected from a man in his forties or fifties who received an inactivated influenza vaccine. This sample comprised PBMCs from blood, obtained about 11 days after vaccination. V and J are TRBV7-8 and TRBJ1-1; D possibly corresponds to TRBD1 (6 bases). CDR3: CASSLVGGIKAFF. CDR3 nucleotide sequence: TGTGCCAGCAGCTTAGTGGGGGGCATTAAAGCTTTCTTT.